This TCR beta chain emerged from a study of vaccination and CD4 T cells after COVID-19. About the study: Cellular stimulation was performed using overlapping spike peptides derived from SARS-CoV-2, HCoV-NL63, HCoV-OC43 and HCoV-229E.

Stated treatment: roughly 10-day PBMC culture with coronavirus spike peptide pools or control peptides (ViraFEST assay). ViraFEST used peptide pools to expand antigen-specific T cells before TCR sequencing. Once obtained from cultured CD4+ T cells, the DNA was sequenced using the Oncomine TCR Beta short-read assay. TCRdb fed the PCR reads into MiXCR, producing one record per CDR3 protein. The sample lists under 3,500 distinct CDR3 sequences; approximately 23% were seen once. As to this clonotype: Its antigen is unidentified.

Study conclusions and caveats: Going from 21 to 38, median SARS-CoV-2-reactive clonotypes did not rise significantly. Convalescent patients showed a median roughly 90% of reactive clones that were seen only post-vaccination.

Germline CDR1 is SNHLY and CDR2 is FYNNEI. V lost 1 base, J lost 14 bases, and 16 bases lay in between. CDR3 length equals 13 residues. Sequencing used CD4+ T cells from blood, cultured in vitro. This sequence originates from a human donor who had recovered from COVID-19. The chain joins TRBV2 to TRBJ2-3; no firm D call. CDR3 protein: CASSEGRLPGGYF. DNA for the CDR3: TGTGCCAGCAGTGAAGGGCGCCTTCCCGGCGGGTATTTT.